Following are 3 T cell receptor beta chains from one sample sequenced in a study of technical replicates of blood from a few donors (dated by TCRdb to 2016 to 2017). Library preparation was by the immunoSEQ multiplex PCR assay. TCRdb re-hosts the immuneACCESS table, in-frame sequences only. Its copies lack some clones; in the studies checked, an unresolved V gene accounts for under half of them, and the cause for the rest is not known. Here the sample has approximately 75,000 clones; 95% to 98% occur a single time. About 0.17% of the sample is taken by the ten largest. Sequenced input: T cells isolated from PBMCs. The receptors come from a human donor in good health.

V usage is TRBV28 and J usage is TRBJ1-1; D uncertain. The germline V gene has CDR1 MDHEN and CDR2 SYDVKM. The CDR3 length is 11 residues. CDR3 residues: CVHGGNTEAFF. CDR3 nucleotides: TGTGTCCATGGAGGGAACACTGAAGCTTTCTTT.

The chain carries TRBV7-9 and TRBJ2-7; 7 nucleotides match TRBD2. This CDR3 is built from 15 residues. Germline V gene data show CDR1 as SEHNR and CDR2 as FQNEAQ (reference sequence). V lost 4 bases and J lost 4; bases outside the gene matches: 10. CDR3 region: CASSSRTSIPYEQYF. CDR3 in DNA: TGTGCCAGCAGCTCCCGGACTAGTATCCCTTACGAGCAGTACTTC.

V and J are TRBV30 and TRBJ1-6; D is undetermined. This CDR3 region has 11 residues. Germline V gives CDR1 GTSNPN, CDR2 SVGIG (reference sequence). V lost 2 bases to trimming and J lost 11 bases, with 7 bases between them. CDR3 nucleotides: TGTGCCTGGAGTACACAGACACCCCTCCACTTT. Translating it yields CAWSTQTPLHF.